These 26 T cell receptor beta chains share one sample of origin, sequenced in a study of cytomegalovirus exposure and HLA in healthy donors. The PCR contained 60 Vbeta and 13 Jbeta primers. Sequencing used immunoSEQ multiplex PCR; TCRdb keeps in-frame clones, though not all of them. The sample has 90,000 to 140,000 clones, 83% seen once; the top ten hold 6.1%. Sequencing input: PBMCs. The receptors here all came from a man aged 18 to 29 in good health and CMV-seronegative.

This clone has more than one count but fewer than ten. This chain connects TRBV29-1 to TRBJ2-7; perhaps TRBD2 as D (6 bases). The CDR3 extends over 14 amino acids. V was trimmed by 7 bases and J by 0 bases, leaving 16 bases between them. Germline CDR1 reads SQVTM; CDR2 reads ANQGSEA. In DNA form, the CDR3 reads TGCAGCGCCTCGGCGGGGACGGGCTCCTACGAGCAGTACTTC. Encoded protein: CSASAGTGSYEQYF.

The J gene is TRBJ2-5, the V gene TRBV5-4; 12 nucleotides agree with TRBD2. This CDR3 has 16 amino acids. J was trimmed by 13 bases and V by 4 bases; bases with no gene match: 17. The germline V gene encodes CDR1 SGHNT and CDR2 YYREEE (reference sequence). The CDR3 DNA is TGTGCCAGCAGCGAACGTAAGACTAGCGGGAGTGGGGACTCGTACTTC. This sequence encodes CASSERKTSGSGDSYF.

CDR3 protein: CASSTRLDRESPLHF. The CDR3 DNA sequence: TGTGCCAGCAGCACCCGTCTGGACAGGGAATCACCCCTCCACTTT. V usage is TRBV14 and J usage is TRBJ1-6, with 8 bases fitting TRBD1. This CDR3 spans 15 amino acids. The junction had 10 bases not matched to a gene; V was cut back by 5 bases and J by 10 bases. Per the germline V gene, CDR1 is SGHDN and CDR2 is FVKESK.

This clone has only one observation. The chain is built from TRBV18 and TRBJ2-7; 10 nucleotides match TRBD2. This CDR3 comprises 17 residues. Germline loops: CDR1 KGHSH, CDR2 LQKENI. V shed 3 bases, J shed 5 bases, and the junction held 13 bases outside the gene matches. CDR3 DNA sequence: TGTGCCAGCTCACCTATTCCTGGGTCTAGCGGGAGTAACGAGCAGTACTTC. Translation: CASSPIPGSSGSNEQYF.

J is TRBJ2-7 and V is TRBV27; TRBD2 aligns across 7 bases. Germline V gene data show CDR1 as MNHEY and CDR2 as SMNVEV (reference sequence). This CDR3 spans 15 amino acids. V trimming: 3 bases; J trimming: 2 bases; junction bases outside the gene matches: 7. CDR3 DNA: TGTGCCAGCAGTTTGGGGCTAGCGGCCGCCTACGAGCAGTACTTC. Translated, it gives CASSLGLAAAYEQYF.

This clone has just a few counts. The rearrangement joins TRBV29-1 to TRBJ1-4; TRBD1 agrees at 7 bases. Losses at the gene ends were 6 bases for V and 8 bases for J; bases not matched to a gene: 12. Germline CDR1 SQVTM, CDR2 ANQGSEA. The CDR3 sequence is 14 residues long. CDR3 bases: TGCAGCGTGCGTTTGAGGGGGCGAGGGGAAAAACTGTTTTTT. Translation: CSVRLRGRGEKLFF.

The chain links TRBV30 to TRBJ2-1, with 8 bases fitting TRBD2. V was pared by 0 bases and J by 6 bases, with 7 bases of the junction left unmatched. The germline CDR1 and CDR2 sequences are GTSNPN and SVGIG (reference sequence). There are 15 residues in the CDR3. The CDR3 reads CAWSVGLAGGNEQFF. The DNA of the CDR3 is TGTGCCTGGAGTGTTGGACTAGCTGGAGGCAATGAGCAGTTCTTC.

This clone occurred once. CDR3 region: CASSPSRGGSSGTQYF. In DNA, the CDR3 is TGTGCCAGCAGCCCTTCAAGAGGCGGGAGTAGTGGGACCCAGTACTTC. The chain employs TRBV5-4 and TRBJ2-5, with 7 nucleotides matching TRBD2. The V gene end was trimmed by 4 bases and the J gene end by 7 bases; junction bases not matched to a gene: 16. This CDR3 is 16 amino acids long. Germline lookup yields CDR1 SGHNT and CDR2 YYREEE (reference sequence).

This chain joins TRBV27 and TRBJ2-3; tentatively, D is TRBD2 (6 bases). This CDR3 contains 14 residues. Germline V CDR1 and CDR2: MNHEY, SMNVEV (reference sequence). V lost 8 bases to trimming and J lost 1 base, with 13 bases between them. The CDR3 protein is CASAGRDRTDTQYF. CDR3 bases: TGTGCCAGCGCGGGGCGGGACCGCACAGATACGCAGTATTTT.

The chain is built from TRBV27 and TRBJ2-1; a possible D gene is TRBD2 (5 bases). The V end was cut by 3 bases, the J end by 5 bases, with 11 bases between. Germline V CDR1 and CDR2: MNHEY, SMNVEV (reference sequence). The CDR3 runs 14 residues. The CDR3 loop is CASSFWRADNEQFF. The DNA of the CDR3 is TGTGCCAGCAGTTTTTGGCGGGCAGACAATGAGCAGTTCTTC.

The rearrangement joins TRBV5-1 to TRBJ2-7; D gene ambiguous. Germline V gene data show CDR1 as SGHRS and CDR2 as YFSETQ. The CDR3 loop spans 14 amino acids. Trimming took off 4 bases at V and 0 bases at J, with 11 bases between the two ends. This CDR3 reads CASSLFYSSYEQYF. In nucleotides, the CDR3 is TGCGCCAGCAGCCTATTCTACAGCTCCTACGAGCAGTACTTC. Together with reference TRBV5-1 and TRBJ2-7, the CDR3 gives the full variable domain: KAGVTQTPRYLIKTRGQQVTLSCSPISGHRSVSWYQQTPGQGLQFLFEYFSETQRNKGNFPGRFSGRQFSNSRSEMNVSTLELGDSALYLCASSLFYSSYEQYFGPGTRLTVT.

The chain uses TRBV6-5 and TRBJ2-3; the D is unclear. Germline values: CDR1 MNHEY, CDR2 SVGAGI. V was shortened by 0 bases and J by 2 bases, with 6 bases between the two germline ends. This CDR3 contains 14 residues. For the CDR3, the DNA is TGTGCCAGCAGTTACTCTATCTTCACAGATACGCAGTATTTT. This translates into CASSYSIFTDTQYF.

This chain connects TRBV6-5 to TRBJ2-7; D remains unclear. V was clipped by 5 bases and J by 7 bases, with 9 bases between them. The germline V gene encodes CDR1 MNHEY and CDR2 SVGAGI. The CDR3 is 11 residues long. CDR3 loop: CASSEWREQYF. For the CDR3, the DNA is TGTGCCAGCAGTGAATGGCGGGAGCAGTACTTC.

The chain is built from TRBV7-8 and TRBJ2-1; 16 bases match TRBD2. This CDR3 spans 15 amino acids. CDR1 and CDR2 (germline): SGHVS, FQNEAQ. Trimming took 8 bases from V and 9 from J; bases not matched to a gene: 7. The CDR3 spells CASAPGTSGRGEQFF. The CDR3 nucleotides are TGTGCCAGCGCCCCCGGGACTAGCGGGAGGGGTGAGCAGTTCTTC.

V is TRBV19 and J is TRBJ2-5; 9 positions agree with TRBD1. The CDR3 has 17 residues. Germline CDR1 and CDR2: LNHDA and SQIVND (reference sequence). Unmatched junction bases numbered 12, after V lost 5 bases and J lost 2 bases. The CDR3 reads CASSAYSGQGFQETQYF. The CDR3 DNA sequence: TGTGCCAGTAGTGCCTACTCGGGACAGGGCTTTCAAGAGACCCAGTACTTC.

The chain employs TRBV4-3 and TRBJ1-3; D remains ambiguous. V was trimmed by 1 base and J by 0 bases, leaving 13 bases between them. Looked up from germline, CDR1 is LGHNA and CDR2 is YSLEER. This CDR3 is built from 17 residues. CDR3 amino acids: CASSQALGRLSGNTIYF. The CDR3 DNA reads as TGCGCCAGCAGCCAAGCTTTGGGCAGGCTCTCTGGAAACACCATATATTTT.

This clone has only one observation. This rearrangement joins TRBV9 to TRBJ2-1, with 8 bases fitting TRBD2. After removal of 3 bases from V and 4 bases from J, the junction contained 12 bases not matched to a gene. From germline, CDR1 is SGDLS and CDR2 YYNGEE. The CDR3 is 17 amino acids. CDR3 DNA sequence: TGTGCCAGCAGCGAGGGGCCGATCGGGAGGGCGTACAATGAGCAGTTCTTC. Its protein is CASSEGPIGRAYNEQFF.

This clone appeared a few times. The chain is built from TRBV28 and TRBJ1-2, with a weak D call TRBD1 (5 bases). The CDR3 sequence is 12 residues long. Trimming pared 10 bases from V and 2 bases from J, leaving 11 bases between. The germline V gene encodes CDR1 MDHEN and CDR2 SYDVKM. This chain's CDR3 is CATGGGNYGYTF. DNA of the CDR3: TGTGCCACCGGGGGGGGAAACTATGGCTACACCTTC.

In this sample, this clone turned up a few times. V is TRBV4-3 and J is TRBJ2-1; D is unresolved. Germline CDR1 is LGHNA and CDR2 is YSLEER. V was shortened by 1 base and J by 0 bases, with 10 bases between the two germline ends. This CDR3 is 16 amino acids long. CDR3 residues: CASSQVHANSYNEQFF. In DNA, the CDR3 is TGCGCCAGCAGCCAAGTACACGCAAACTCCTACAATGAGCAGTTCTTC.

The rearrangement joins TRBV4-1 to TRBJ2-5; 10 positions agree with TRBD2. The CDR3 is 18 residues long. Germline V gives CDR1 MGHRA, CDR2 YSYEKL. V was pared by 0 bases and J by 4 bases, with 11 bases of the junction left unmatched. The chain's CDR3 is CASSQEWLAGAEGETQYF. The CDR3 bases are TGCGCCAGCAGCCAAGAATGGCTAGCGGGAGCGGAAGGAGAGACCCAGTACTTC.

This clone showed up just once. The rearrangement joins TRBV2 to TRBJ1-1; 7 nucleotides match TRBD1. The CDR3 totals 13 residues. Germline values: CDR1 SNHLY, CDR2 FYNNEI. Losses at the gene ends were 10 bases for V and 6 bases for J; bases not matched to a gene: 11. As DNA, the CDR3 is TGTGCCACAGCAGGAGACAGGGTCGCTGAAGCTTTCTTT. Protein: CATAGDRVAEAFF.

The chain recombines TRBV9 with TRBJ2-1, with 9 bases identical to TRBD1. Germline lookup yields CDR1 SGDLS and CDR2 YYNGEE. V dropped 0 bases and J dropped 7; count of bases not matched to a gene: 11. This CDR3 is 17 amino acids long. CDR3 nucleotide sequence: TGTGCCAGCAGCGTAGGTAGGACAGGGGTAGGGCCAAATGAGCAGTTCTTC. Translated: CASSVGRTGVGPNEQFF.

V usage is TRBV7-2 and J usage is TRBJ1-3; D gene uncertain. The CDR3 length is 14 residues. The germline V gene encodes CDR1 SGHTA and CDR2 FQGNSA. The germline V and J ends were trimmed by 5 bases and 0 bases, with 8 bases remaining between them. The CDR3 loop is CASSRLSSGNTIYF. The DNA of the CDR3 is TGTGCCAGCAGCCGACTTAGCTCTGGAAACACCATATATTTT.

The chain combines TRBV9 with TRBJ1-2; possibly TRBD1 for D (5 bases). Germline V gene lookup returns CDR1 SGDLS and CDR2 YYNGEE. The CDR3 has 15 residues. V was trimmed by 4 bases and J by 5 bases, leaving 18 bases between them. CDR3: CASSSQGRGGYGYTF. Here the CDR3 DNA reads TGTGCCAGCAGCTCCCAGGGAAGGGGAGGGTATGGCTACACCTTC.

The rearrangement links TRBV7-9 to TRBJ1-4, with 10 bases that match TRBD1. Germline V gene data show CDR1 as SEHNR and CDR2 as FQNEAQ (reference sequence). Trimming at V came to 4 bases and at J to 8 bases, leaving 16 bases not matched to a gene. The CDR3 has 18 amino acids. The CDR3 DNA reads as TGTGCCAGCAGCTCCCTGGGGGACAGGGGAGACGTTTTGGAAAAACTGTTTTTT. Amino acids: CASSSLGDRGDVLEKLFF.

This chain links TRBV7-2 with TRBJ1-2; TRBD1 might be the D (6 bases). CDR1 is SGHTA, CDR2 FQGNSA, per germline. This CDR3 contains 12 residues. The V gene lost 3 bases and the J gene lost 5 bases, with 7 bases spanning the gap. The CDR3 reads CASSFQGYGYTF. The CDR3 DNA follows: TGTGCCAGCAGCTTTCAGGGGTATGGCTACACCTTC.